This T cell receptor beta chain is drawn from a study of T cells in Graves' hyperthyroidism and ophthalmopathy (dated by TCRdb to between 2018 and 2021). At the level of the whole study: Peripheral blood was sampled at the time of initial diagnosis, prior to any treatment. A discovery cohort of about a hundred patients, 43 with Graves' ophthalmopathy and 55 to 60 with stable Graves' hyperthyroidism, was used to find distinguishing TCR V-J signatures. Prospective prediction of ophthalmopathy was tested in an independent validation cohort of fewer than 20 hyperthyroidism patients and approximately 17 patients who later progressed to ophthalmopathy. The approximately 100 discovery patients were divided at random into training and test sets in a 7:3 ratio. Thyroid tissue and blood T-cell repertoires from roughly 6 Graves' hyperthyroidism patients were also compared in the study. After sampling, hyperthyroidism patients received methimazole starting at 30 mg daily, and ophthalmopathy patients received high-dose intravenous methylprednisolone. The paper describes TCR Vbeta CDR3 sequencing of fewer than 150 peripheral blood samples, made up of approximately 40 ophthalmopathy patients, roughly 80 hyperthyroidism patients and some 17 progressor patients.

TCR beta CDR3 regions were amplified from RNA transcripts. For the first round of RT-PCR on the TCR CDR3, the HTBI primer set was used together with the Qiagen OneStep RT-PCR kit. A second multiplex PCR round built the libraries, followed by size selection and purification. Libraries were sequenced paired-end with 100 bp reads on an Illumina HiSeq2000. Per the authors' processing: SOAPnuke was used to process the raw data, throwing out any read that contained adapters or uncalled bases, had a mean Phred below 15, or lacked an exact constant-primer or identifier match. High-quality paired reads were merged with COPE v1.2.5, and unique nucleotide sequences were defined as clonotypes. MiTCR v1.1 was used to align the clonotypes against IMGT TRBV, TRBD and TRBJ reference segments. Analysis was restricted to V-J combinations with a frequency above 0.0001, which covered 99.2% of repertoires. The TCS score was defined as F50 (clonal expansion) divided by E x V (chaos), with BLOSUM62-based TCRdist calculated between CDR3 peptides within each V-J. Welch's t-statistics and random forest reduced fewer than 600 V-J features to about 12, which were used in a naive Bayes classifier (R e1071). The Morisita-Horn index was used to measure how similar the thyroid and blood repertoires were. Using fastp trimming at Q25 and MiXCR clonotype assembly, TCRdb reanalyzed the public sequencing data and kept in-frame beta chains. Identical CDR3 protein sequences are pooled into one entry, listed with their most common genes and DNA. The V and J calls were not made by the authors but by TCRdb's processing. Counted in this sample were approximately 600,000 distinct CDR3 sequences; approximately 15% of them appeared once. Roughly 4.3% of the sample comes from the top ten.

Ophthalmopathy patients had moderately to severely active disease, Clinical Activity Score of at least 3, NOSPECS grade of at least 4, and duration under 3 months. Patients with uncontrolled infections, other autoimmune diseases, pregnancy or lactation were excluded. Clinical symptoms, serum thyroxine and TRAb, thyroid ultrasound, and orbital computed tomography formed the basis for the diagnoses. Ficoll-Paque density gradient centrifugation was used to isolate PBMCs from about 9 ml of fresh peripheral blood. Total RNA was extracted with Trizol reagent, and quality was checked on an Agilent 2100 Bioanalyzer. From the germline V gene, CDR1 is SGHTA and CDR2 is FQGTGA. The CDR3 runs 14 amino acids, cysteine and phenylalanine included. Here the CDR3 DNA is all that survives: 42 bases in frame from base 1. At the junction V is shortened by 5 bases and J by 4 bases, with 14 bases in between. This clonotype has ten or more counts. It has no known antigen specificity. One base away there is no much larger clone; base qualities are not given.

The full study reports these points: Most expanded thyroid clonotypes (frequency above 0.001) were also found in blood, which suggests that blood repertoires may mirror thyroid immune responses. No statistical method was used to set the sample size in advance, and investigators knew the group allocation. In validation, progression to ophthalmopathy was predicted by the model with 70.59% sensitivity and roughly 72% specificity, a median of approximately 6.5 months before onset. Ophthalmopathy was separated from stable hyperthyroidism by a 13 V-J signature model, with over 85% sensitivity and about 81% specificity obtained in cross-validation and 80%/75% obtained in testing.

Rearrangement joined TRBV7-3 to TRBJ1-1; the D gene is perhaps TRBD1, on 6 matching bases. The receptor's source is a middle-aged woman with Graves' ophthalmopathy. Sequencing was done on a sample of blood. CDR3 reads: CASSAGAGGTEAFF. In nucleotides, the sequence is TGTGCCAGCAGCGCAGGGGCTGGGGGCACTGAAGCTTTCTTT. Where the CDR3 stops, the reference TRBV7-3 and TRBJ1-1 genes take over; the full variable domain is GAGVSQTPSNKVTEKGKYVELRCDPISGHTALYWYRQSLGQGPEFLIYFQGTGAADDSGLPNDRFFAVRPEGSVSTLKIQRTERGDSAVYLCASSAGAGGTEAFFGQGTRLTVV.